These 25 T cell receptor beta chains originate from one sample sequenced in a study of T-cell reconstitution after alpha-beta-depleted transplantation in children. Unique molecular identifiers featured in how the TCRbeta library was prepared. TCRdb fed the PCR reads into MiXCR, producing one record per CDR3 protein. The sample contains 70,000 to 95,000 distinct CDR3 sequences, 12% of which appear only once. This sample comprised PBMCs from the stem cell graft donor, obtained from the stem cell graft. The receptors were sampled from a human donor who donated a stem cell graft to a child with inherited bone marrow failure.

The rearrangement joins TRBV6-5 to TRBJ2-7; D tentatively fits TRBD1 or TRBD2 (5 bases each). CDR1 is MNHEY, CDR2 SVGAGI, per germline. Trimming cost V 2 bases and J 6 bases, with 20 bases left between them. This CDR3 region has 16 residues. CDR3 protein: CASSYAAPSGTGEQYF. CDR3 nucleotide sequence: TGTGCCAGCAGTTACGCCGCCCCGTCAGGGACGGGCGAGCAGTACTTC.

This clonotype appeared many times. This CDR3 reads CASSLEGTSGANVLTF. The CDR3 nucleotides read TGCGCCAGCAGCTTGGAAGGTACATCCGGGGCCAACGTCCTGACTTTC. The V call is TRBV5-1, the J call TRBJ2-6; D gene unclear. The ends were cut back, 0 bases at V and 4 bases at J, with 11 bases in the middle. In germline, CDR1 is SGHRS, CDR2 YFSETQ. CDR3 length equals 16 residues.

There are many counts of this clonotype. The V call is TRBV3-1, the J call TRBJ2-7; TRBD1 matches 8 bases. Germline CDR1 LGHDT, CDR2 YNNKEL (reference sequence). Unmatched junction bases numbered 3, after V lost 2 bases and J lost 3 bases. This CDR3 spans 14 amino acids. Here the CDR3 DNA reads TGTGCCAGCAGCCAATTTACAGGGGGCTACGAGCAGTACTTC. Amino acid sequence: CASSQFTGGYEQYF.

This clonotype was seen ten or more times. The rearrangement joins TRBV15 to TRBJ1-1, with a weak D call TRBD1 (5 bases). The germline V gene has CDR1 LNHNV and CDR2 YYDKDF (reference sequence). The CDR3 sequence is 13 residues long. V was clipped by 5 bases and J by 9 bases, with 16 bases between them. CDR3 nucleotides: TGTGCCACCAGCCCTAGTGAGGGACCGAAAGCTTTCTTT. Translated: CATSPSEGPKAFF. The full variable domain, completed using reference TRBV15 and TRBJ1-1, is DAMVIQNPRYQVTQFGKPVTLSCSQTLNHNVMYWYQQKSSQAPKLLFHYYDKDFNNEADTPDNFQSRRPNTSFCFLDIRSPGLGDTAMYLCATSPSEGPKAFFGQGTRLTVV.

This clonotype occurred many times. This chain joins TRBV4-3 and TRBJ2-2; 12 bases fit TRBD2. This CDR3 region has 18 residues. V was clipped by 0 bases and J by 3 bases; unmatched bases: 5. The germline V gene encodes CDR1 LGHNA and CDR2 YSLEER. CDR3 sequence (DNA): TGCGCCAGCAGCCAAGATTGGACTAGCGGGGCGTACACCGGGGAGCTGTTTTTT. It translates to CASSQDWTSGAYTGELFF.

Many counts were recorded for this clonotype. V and J are TRBV29-1 and TRBJ1-2, with 8 bases lining up with TRBD1. The ends lost 7 bases at V and 6 bases at J; junction bases unmatched: 10. CDR1 and CDR2 (germline): SQVTM, ANQGSEA. The CDR3 has 13 amino acids. DNA for the CDR3: TGCAGCGGCCTTTGGACAGGGTACGATGGCTACACCTTC. It is translated as CSGLWTGYDGYTF.

In this sample, this clonotype turned up a few times. The chain joins TRBV30 to TRBJ1-5, with TRBD1 as a possible D gene (6 bases). V was cut by 2 bases and J by 0 bases, with 17 bases left in between. Looked up from germline, CDR1 is GTSNPN and CDR2 is SVGIG (reference sequence). This CDR3 is 17 amino acids long. CDR3 sequence reads: CAWSPWGGLYSNQPQHF. CDR3 in DNA: TGTGCCTGGAGTCCCTGGGGGGGGCTCTATAGCAATCAGCCCCAGCATTTT. The entire variable domain, with the rest obtained from reference TRBV30 and TRBJ1-5, is as follows: SQTIHQWPATLVQPVGSPLSLECTVEGTSNPNLYWYRQAAGRGLQLLFYSVGIGQISSEVPQNLSASRPQDRQFILSSKKLLLSDSGFYLCAWSPWGGLYSNQPQHFGDGTRLSIL.

This clonotype occurred a few times. The rearrangement links TRBV5-1 to TRBJ2-7; 12 bases are shared with TRBD2. The J segment lost 1 base and the V segment lost 1 base, leaving 9 bases of the junction unmatched. The CDR3 has 18 residues. Per the germline V gene, CDR1 is SGHRS and CDR2 is YFSETQ. The CDR3 coding sequence is TGCGCCAGCAGCTTGTCTCTTACTAGCGGGGGGACATCCTACGAGCAGTACTTC. It encodes CASSLSLTSGGTSYEQYF.

The gene calls are TRBV5-1 and TRBJ2-1, with TRBD2 identical over 7 bases. This CDR3 spans 11 amino acids. Germline CDR1 is SGHRS and CDR2 is YFSETQ. Trimming at V came to 7 bases and at J to 6 bases, leaving 1 base not matched to a gene. As DNA, the CDR3 is TGCGCCAGCCAGCGGGGCAATGAGCAGTTCTTC. Amino acid sequence: CASQRGNEQFF.

This clonotype was counted at least ten times. The V call is TRBV5-1, the J call TRBJ2-3, with D tentatively TRBD2 (5 bases). CDR1 SGHRS and CDR2 YFSETQ come from the germline V gene. This CDR3 has 15 amino acids. The germline V and J ends were trimmed by 5 bases and 0 bases, with 13 bases remaining between them. The CDR3 DNA is TGCGCCAGCAGATCGGGTGCGGGCAGCACAGATACGCAGTATTTT. Translation: CASRSGAGSTDTQYF.

In its sample, this clonotype was seen many times. The chain employs TRBV29-1 and TRBJ2-1; 7 bases fit TRBD1. V dropped 7 bases and J dropped 5; count of bases not matched to a gene: 5. The CDR3 totals 12 residues. Germline CDR1 SQVTM, CDR2 ANQGSEA. DNA for the CDR3: TGCAGCGGCCGCACAGGGGACAATGAGCAGTTCTTC. It translates to CSGRTGDNEQFF.

This clonotype was counted many times. This rearrangement joins TRBV9 to TRBJ2-3; 10 bases map to TRBD2. V shed 2 bases, J shed 4 bases, and the junction held 4 bases outside the gene matches. Per germline, CDR1 SGDLS and CDR2 YYNGEE. The CDR3 covers 15 residues. The DNA for the CDR3 is TGTGCCAGCAGCGTTCTAGCGGGGGTTTCAGATACGCAGTATTTT. It specifies CASSVLAGVSDTQYF.

Many counts were recorded for this clonotype. The chain carries TRBV20-1 and TRBJ2-7; perhaps TRBD1 as D (7 bases). CDR1 DFQATT and CDR2 SNEGSKA come from the germline V gene (reference sequence). Trimming left V 0 bases short and J 6 bases short, with 21 bases between. The CDR3 length is 16 residues. CDR3 sequence: CSARDISGRGSAEQYF. The CDR3 DNA follows: TGCAGTGCTAGAGATATTAGCGGCAGGGGGTCTGCCGAGCAGTACTTC.

This clonotype was recorded at least ten times. The gene calls are TRBV5-1 and TRBJ1-3; D call uncertain. The germline gives CDR1 SGHRS, CDR2 YFSETQ. Trimming removed 1 base from V and 1 base from J, with 12 bases in between. This CDR3 spans 16 amino acids. CDR3 DNA sequence: TGCGCCAGCAGCTTGAATCCCGCAGAATCTGGAAACACCATATATTTT. As protein: CASSLNPAESGNTIYF.

This clonotype was recorded at least ten times. The chain has TRBV5-1 and TRBJ2-2, with D possibly matching TRBD2 (5 bases). Germline lookup yields CDR1 SGHRS and CDR2 YFSETQ. Trimming removed 2 bases from V and 3 bases from J, with 14 bases in between. The CDR3 has 16 residues. Written as DNA, the CDR3 is TGCGCCAGCAGCTTTGTAGGCGGGTCCTACACCGGGGAGCTGTTTTTT. Translation gives CASSFVGGSYTGELFF.

The sample holds many counts of this clonotype. J is TRBJ2-1 and V is TRBV7-3, with 10 nucleotides matching TRBD2. Germline lookup yields CDR1 SGHTA and CDR2 FQGTGA. This CDR3 has 15 amino acids. V shed 4 bases and J 4 bases; nucleotides not matched to a gene: 4. Written as DNA, the CDR3 is TGTGCCAGCAGCTCCCTAGCGGGAGTTTACAATGAGCAGTTCTTC. Translation: CASSSLAGVYNEQFF.

The genes are TRBV19 and TRBJ1-1, with D tentatively TRBD1 (5 bases). The CDR3 sequence is 14 residues long. V was clipped by 6 bases and J by 1 base, with 12 bases between them. CDR1 is LNHDA and CDR2 is SQIVND in the germline V gene (reference sequence). This chain's CDR3 is CASSDSSQNTEAFF. The DNA of the CDR3 is TGTGCCAGTAGCGACAGCAGTCAGAACACTGAAGCTTTCTTT.

This clonotype showed up many times. The CDR3 bases are TGTGCCAGCAGTCCCCACGGGGGGATCCAGCCCCAGCATTTT. This gives the protein CASSPHGGIQPQHF. V usage is TRBV27 and J usage is TRBJ1-5; D may be TRBD1 (5 bases). The V end lost 5 bases, the J end lost 7 bases, and 15 bases lay between the germline ends. From germline, CDR1 is MNHEY and CDR2 SMNVEV (reference sequence). CDR3 length equals 14 residues.

The sample holds many counts of this clonotype. J is TRBJ2-1 and V is TRBV4-3; 10 nucleotides align to TRBD2. The germline gives CDR1 LGHNA, CDR2 YSLEER. The CDR3 totals 15 residues. V lost 2 bases to trimming and J lost 12 bases; unmatched junction nucleotides: 10. CDR3 in DNA: TGCGCCAGCAGCCAACGCGCCGGACTAGCGGCACCGCAGTTCTTC. It yields the protein CASSQRAGLAAPQFF.

This clonotype was recorded many times. The genes are TRBV12-3 or TRBV12-4 and TRBJ1-4; a weak D match, TRBD1 (6 bases). The CDR3 is 13 residues long. Trimming removed 8 bases at V and 0 bases at J, with 7 bases between. CDR3 in DNA: TGTGCCAGCGGACAGACAACTAATGAAAAACTGTTTTTT. Protein: CASGQTTNEKLFF.

This clonotype was observed many times. This chain uses TRBV2 with TRBJ1-2; D may be TRBD1 (5 bases). Germline loops: CDR1 SNHLY, CDR2 FYNNEI. Trimming removed 6 bases from V and 5 bases from J, with 16 bases in between. The CDR3 totals 14 residues. CDR3 bases: TGTGCCAGCAGGGCCGGGACGGGGGGGTATGGCTACACCTTC. Translated, it gives CASRAGTGGYGYTF.

This clonotype was found many times. This chain connects TRBV7-9 to TRBJ2-1, with TRBD2 matching 9 bases. The CDR3 spans 12 residues. Germline assignment: CDR1 SEHNR and CDR2 FQNEAQ (reference sequence). The junction had 8 bases not matched to a gene; V was cut back by 5 bases and J by 15 bases. CDR3 in amino acids: CASSPHSGSPFF. In nucleotides, the CDR3 is TGTGCCAGCAGCCCTCATAGCGGGAGCCCGTTCTTC.

This clonotype has ten or more counts. The J gene is TRBJ2-1, the V gene TRBV29-1; D possibly matches TRBD1 or TRBD2 (5 bases each). The CDR3 length is 15 residues. Germline-derived CDR1 and CDR2 are SQVTM and ANQGSEA. The ends were cut back, 4 bases at V and 6 bases at J, with 19 bases in the middle. CDR3: CSVALGTLSTNEQFF. For the CDR3, the DNA is TGCAGCGTTGCTCTGGGGACCTTGAGCACCAATGAGCAGTTCTTC.

This clonotype was observed at least ten times. A read error may account for a junction end that differs from germline. The chain combines TRBV10-3 with TRBJ2-7, with 7 bases matching TRBD2. This CDR3 spans 19 amino acids. Germline V CDR1 and CDR2: ENHRY, SYGVKD. The CDR3 DNA follows: TGTGCCACCAGTGAGTCTTTTAGGCCCGGGGGGTGTAATCCCTACGAGCAGTACTTC. Amino acids: CATSESFRPGGCNPYEQYF.

V gene TRBV4-1 combines with J gene TRBJ1-5; D remains unclear. The V end was cut by 1 base, the J end by 0 bases, with 7 bases between. CDR3 length: 15 amino acids. Germline lookup yields CDR1 MGHRA and CDR2 YSYEKL. The CDR3 coding sequence is TGCGCCAGCAGCCAAGGGTTAAGTAGCAATCAGCCCCAGCATTTT. Translated, it gives CASSQGLSSNQPQHF.